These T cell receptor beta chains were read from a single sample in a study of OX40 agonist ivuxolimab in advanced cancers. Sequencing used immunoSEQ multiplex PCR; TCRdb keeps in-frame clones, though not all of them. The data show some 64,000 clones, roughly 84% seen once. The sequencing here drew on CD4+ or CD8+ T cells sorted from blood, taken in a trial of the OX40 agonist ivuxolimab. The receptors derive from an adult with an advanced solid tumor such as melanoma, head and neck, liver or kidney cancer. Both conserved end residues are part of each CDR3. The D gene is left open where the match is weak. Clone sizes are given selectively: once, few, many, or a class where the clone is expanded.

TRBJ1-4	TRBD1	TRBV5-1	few	TGCGCCAGCAGCTTCCACATCCCGGGGACAGGACTTAATGAAAAACTGTTTTTT	CASSFHIPGTGLNEKLFF
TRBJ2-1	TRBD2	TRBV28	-	TGTGCCAGCAGTTCGGGGGGGGACTACAATGAGCAGTTCTTC	CASSSGGDYNEQFF
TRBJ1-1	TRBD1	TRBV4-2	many	TGTGCCAGCAGCCAACAGGGGGCGTACACTGAAGCTTTCTTT	CASSQQGAYTEAFF
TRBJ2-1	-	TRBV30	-	TGTGCCTGGAGTGTCCGTAGGGACCCCCCTTACAATGAGCAGTTCTTC	CAWSVRRDPPYNEQFF
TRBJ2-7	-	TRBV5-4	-	TGTGCCAGCAGCGCCTTTACTACCTACGAGCAGTACTTC	CASSAFTTYEQYF
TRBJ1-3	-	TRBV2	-	TGTGCCAGCGTGGGGGACTCTGGAAACACCATATATTTT	CASVGDSGNTIYF
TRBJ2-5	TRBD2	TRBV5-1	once	TGCGCCAGCAGCTTCTTAGCGGGAAGGGAGACCCAGTACTTC	CASSFLAGRETQYF
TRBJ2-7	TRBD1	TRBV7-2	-	TGTGCCAGCAGCTGGGGGGGACAGGGCCCCTTCTACGAGCAGTACTTC	CASSWGGQGPFYEQYF
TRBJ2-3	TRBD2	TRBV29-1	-	TGCAGCGTTTCCCTGGGGGGGGATCGCACAGATACGCAGTATTTT	CSVSLGGDRTDTQYF
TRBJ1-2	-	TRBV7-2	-	TGTGCCAGCAGCCCTGCCGGGAGCCACTATGGCTACGCCTTC	CASSPAGSHYGYAF
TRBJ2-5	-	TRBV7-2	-	TGTGCCAGCAGCTCCCTCGGGTCCAGCCAAGAGACCCAGTACTTC	CASSSLGSSQETQYF
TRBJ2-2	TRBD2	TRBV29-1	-	TGCAGCGTTGAAGATCGGCTAGCGGGTTTGAACACCGGGGAGCTGTTTTTT	CSVEDRLAGLNTGELFF
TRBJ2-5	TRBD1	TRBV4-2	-	TGTGCCAGCAGCCAACCCTCGACAGGGGAGGTTTCGGAGACCCAGTACTTC	CASSQPSTGEVSETQYF
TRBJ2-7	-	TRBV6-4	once	TGTGCCAGCCCGGCCCAGGGCATGGGTGAGCACTACGAGCAGTACTTC	CASPAQGMGEHYEQYF
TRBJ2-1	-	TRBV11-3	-	TGTGCCAGCAGCTTAGGGGCCCACAAGGGGGGAGAAATTTACAATGAGCAGTTCTTC	CASSLGAHKGGEIYNEQFF
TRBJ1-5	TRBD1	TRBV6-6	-	TGTGCCAGCAGTACAGGGGGCAGACATCAGCCCCAGCATTTT	CASSTGGRHQPQHF
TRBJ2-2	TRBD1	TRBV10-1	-	TGCGCCAGCAGGGACAGGGGCCCCGGGGAGCTGTTTTTT	CASRDRGPGELFF
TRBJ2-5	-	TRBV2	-	TGTGCCAGCAAAGGAGACGAGGGAGCCCAGTACTTC	CASKGDEGAQYF
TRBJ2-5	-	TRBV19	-	TGTGCCAGTAGTATAGCCGGGGGAAAGGAGACCCAGTACTTC	CASSIAGGKETQYF
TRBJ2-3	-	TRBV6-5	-	TGTGCCAGCAGTTTCCAGGGGAGTTCCGCAGATACGCAGTATTTT	CASSFQGSSADTQYF
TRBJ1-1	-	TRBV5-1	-	TGCGCCAGCAGCTTGGGGGGGAACACTGAAGCTTTCTTT	CASSLGGNTEAFF
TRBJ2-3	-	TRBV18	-	TGTGCCAGCTCACCACCGGGCACAGATACGCAGTATTTT	CASSPPGTDTQYF
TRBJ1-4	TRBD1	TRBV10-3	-	TGTGCCATCAGTGAGTCGAACCCGGGACAGTATAATGAAAAACTGTTTTTT	CAISESNPGQYNEKLFF
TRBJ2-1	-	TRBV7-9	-	TGTGCCAGCAGCGCCACCGGAGGCTCCTACAATGAGCAGTTCTTC	CASSATGGSYNEQFF
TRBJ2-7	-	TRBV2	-	TGTGCCAGCAGTGATGAGTTTTACGAGCAGTACTTC	CASSDEFYEQYF
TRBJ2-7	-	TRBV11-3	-	TGTGCCAGCAGCTTAACCTACGAGCAGTACTTC	CASSLTYEQYF
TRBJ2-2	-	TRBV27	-	TGTGCCAGCAGTTTGAGGGCAGGGTGGACCGGGGAGCTGTTTTTT	CASSLRAGWTGELFF
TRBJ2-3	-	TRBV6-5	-	TGTGCCAGCAGCTTAGACCTTTCTAGCACAGATACGCAGTATTTT	CASSLDLSSTDTQYF
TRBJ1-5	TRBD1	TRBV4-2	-	TGTGCCAGCAGCCCTACAGGGGCAGAGCCCCAGCATTTT	CASSPTGAEPQHF
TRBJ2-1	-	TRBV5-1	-	TGCGCCAGCAGCTTTTCCCTCTTCCAGGGCAATGAGCAGTTCTTC	CASSFSLFQGNEQFF
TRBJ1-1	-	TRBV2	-	TGTGCCAGCACCGGAGGGAGAGACACTGAAGCTTTCTTT	CASTGGRDTEAFF
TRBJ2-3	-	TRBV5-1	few	TGCGCCAGCAGCTTCGGCGACACAGATACGCAGTATTTT	CASSFGDTDTQYF
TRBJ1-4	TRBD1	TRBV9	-	TGTGCCAGCAGCGAAGACGACAGGGCAAATGAAAAACTGTTTTTT	CASSEDDRANEKLFF
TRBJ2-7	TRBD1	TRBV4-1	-	TGCGCCAGCAGCCAGTGGACAGGGGGCAAGAGGTACGAGCAGTACTTC	CASSQWTGGKRYEQYF
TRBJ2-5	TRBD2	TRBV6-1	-	TGTGCCAGCAGGTTGACTAGCGGGAGCCTAGAGACCCAGTACTTC	CASRLTSGSLETQYF
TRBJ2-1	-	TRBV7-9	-	TGTGCCAGCAGCTTGGGGGATACGACTTACAATGAGCAGTTCTTC	CASSLGDTTYNEQFF
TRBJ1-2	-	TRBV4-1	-	TGCGCCAGCAGCCTTGGACAGAGGAACTATGGCTACACCTTC	CASSLGQRNYGYTF
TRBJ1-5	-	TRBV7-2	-	TGTGCCAGCAGCCAGGAGGGGGGCTGGGGTCAGCCCCAGCATTTT	CASSQEGGWGQPQHF
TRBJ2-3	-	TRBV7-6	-	TGTGCCAGCAGCTCGCGCAGATCCACAGATACGCAGTATTTT	CASSSRRSTDTQYF
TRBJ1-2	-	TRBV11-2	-	TGTGCCAGCGGCCAGGGAGTCGGTTCTTATAACTATGGCTACACCTTC	CASGQGVGSYNYGYTF
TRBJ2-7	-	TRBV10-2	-	TGCGCCAGCAGTGAGTCACCCTTCTACGAGCAGTACTTC	CASSESPFYEQYF
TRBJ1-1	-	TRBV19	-	TGTGCCAGTACTCTCCCAGGACCGAACACTGAAGCTTTCTTT	CASTLPGPNTEAFF
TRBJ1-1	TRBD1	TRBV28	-	TGTGCCAGCAGTTGGGGGGACAGGAACACTGAAGCTTTCTTT	CASSWGDRNTEAFF
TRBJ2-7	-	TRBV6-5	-	TGTGCCAGCAGGCGGTGGGTCGAGCAGTACTTC	CASRRWVEQYF
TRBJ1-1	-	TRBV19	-	TGTGCCAGTAGTATAGTTGTCTTCCCTGAAGCTTTCTTT	CASSIVVFPEAFF